The 30 T cell receptor beta chains in this list originate from one sample, sequenced in a study of blood T cells in healthy people across ages. With a J-beta primer mix and a sample-barcoded 5' primer, a second PCR ran about 7 to 12 cycles. TCRdb called the 5' RACE reads again in MiXCR, with one record for every CDR3 protein. The table lists 700,000 to 850,000 distinct CDR3 sequences, approximately 35% of them singletons. The sample comprised blood. These receptors all stem from a man aged 18 to 35 in good health.

To note about this clonotype: The junction departs from the called germline gene at one end, perhaps through a read error. The V gene is TRBV16, the J gene TRBJ2-3; no firm D call. CDR1 is KGHSY and CDR2 is FQNENV in the germline V gene. The CDR3 loop spans 12 amino acids. The CDR3 coding sequence is TGTGCCAGCAACCAAGGAATAGATACGCAGTATTTT. Translating gives CASNQGIDTQYF.

The gene calls are TRBV12-3 or TRBV12-4 and TRBJ2-3; D is perhaps TRBD1 (6 bases). The CDR3 sequence is 14 residues long. V was clipped by 6 bases and J by 2 bases, with 12 bases between them. The CDR3: CASRETGNTDTQYF. The CDR3 nucleotides are TGTGCCAGCAGGGAAACAGGGAACACAGATACGCAGTATTTT.

This clonotype has only a few counts. The V call is TRBV28, the J call TRBJ2-3, with 9 nucleotides matching TRBD1. Trimming at V came to 4 bases and at J to 5 bases, leaving 7 bases not matched to a gene. The CDR3 is 15 residues long. The germline gives CDR1 MDHEN, CDR2 SYDVKM. The DNA of the CDR3 is TGTGCCAGCAGTTCCTTGACAGGGGGGAAAGATACGCAGTATTTT. It is translated as CASSSLTGGKDTQYF.

The V and J genes are TRBV20-1 and TRBJ1-6; tentative D call: TRBD1 (6 bases). The CDR3 runs 14 residues. CDR1 and CDR2 (germline): DFQATT, SNEGSKA (reference sequence). Between the trimmed V and J ends, which lost 6 bases and 9 bases, there was a span of 18 bases. CDR3 sequence: CSATISGASSPLHF. CDR3 bases: TGCAGTGCCACTATTTCAGGGGCGAGTTCACCCCTCCACTTT.

The chain recombines TRBV14 with TRBJ2-3, with D unresolved. Germline V gene lookup returns CDR1 SGHDN and CDR2 FVKESK. V gave up 3 bases and J gave up 6 bases, with 16 bases separating them. This CDR3 region has 15 residues. The CDR3 reads CASSHPRATGDTQYF. DNA for the CDR3: TGTGCCAGCAGCCACCCCCGGGCAACCGGGGATACGCAGTATTTT.

The V and J genes are TRBV7-2 and TRBJ2-5; D is perhaps TRBD2 (6 bases). The J call is in doubt because the DNA end fits TRBJ2-1 better. The V gene's germline CDR1 is SGHTA and CDR2 FQGNSA. The length of the CDR3 is 14 residues. The DNA for the CDR3 is TGTGCCAGCAGCTTTCGGGACTTCCAAGAGACCCAGTTCTTC. Residues: CASSFRDFQETQFF.

The chain joins TRBV7-6 to TRBJ1-4; D might be TRBD1 (5 bases). Looked up from germline, CDR1 is SGHVS and CDR2 is FNYEAQ. This CDR3 contains 15 residues. The germline V and J ends were trimmed by 0 bases and 6 bases, with 11 bases remaining between them. DNA of the CDR3: TGTGCCAGCAGCTTAGCCCCGGGGCAGGATGAAAAACTGTTTTTT. Encoded protein: CASSLAPGQDEKLFF.

The chain employs TRBV20-1 and TRBJ1-3; no clear D. Germline V gene data show CDR1 as DFQATT and CDR2 as SNEGSKA (reference sequence). V shed 5 bases and J shed 0 bases, with 11 bases lying between them. There are 14 residues in the CDR3. The CDR3: CSARKVGSGNTIYF. CDR3 sequence (DNA): TGCAGTGCTCGAAAGGTGGGCTCTGGAAACACCATATATTTT.

Notes on this clonotype: A read error may be the cause here, since a much bigger clone is one base away. The V and J genes are TRBV5-6 and TRBJ1-2; 9 nucleotides align to TRBD1. The CDR3 is 13 residues long. Germline CDR1 and CDR2: SGHDT and YYEEEE. J gave up 7 bases and V 3 bases, and 4 bases lay outside the gene matches. CDR3 protein: CASSCGQGPGYTF. The CDR3 nucleotides are TGTGCCAGCAGCTGCGGACAGGGGCCTGGCTACACCTTC.

This rearrangement joins TRBV5-1 to TRBJ2-2; no reliable D call. This CDR3 is built from 16 residues. Trimming took 6 bases from V and 2 from J, leaving 17 bases between them. Germline CDR1 is SGHRS and CDR2 is YFSETQ. CDR3 in amino acids: CASNSPARINTGELFF. CDR3 DNA: TGCGCCAGCAACTCTCCAGCTAGGATAAACACCGGGGAGCTGTTTTTT.

About this clonotype itself: A read error is possible here, since a much larger clone lies one base away. The rearrangement links TRBV10-3 to TRBJ2-7; no clear D gene. The germline CDR1 and CDR2 sequences are ENHRY and SYGVKD. The CDR3 has 13 residues. V lost 6 bases to trimming and J lost 3 bases, with 12 bases between them. Here the CDR3 reads CAIREPTDYEQYF. The CDR3 DNA reads TGTGCCATCAGGGAGCCCACAGACTACGAGCAGTACTTC.

The chain uses TRBV7-9 and TRBJ1-1; D gene ambiguous. Deletions cut 0 bases from V and 1 base from J, with 15 bases between. The CDR3 totals 17 residues. Germline lookup yields CDR1 SEHNR and CDR2 FQNEAQ (reference sequence). In nucleotides, the CDR3 is TGTGCCAGCAGCTTAGCGCGTCCCCCGGGGAAGAACACTGAAGCTTTCTTT. It encodes CASSLARPPGKNTEAFF. Variable domain in full (rest from reference TRBV7-9 and TRBJ1-1): DTGVSQNPRHKITKRGQNVTFRCDPISEHNRLYWYRQTLGQGPEFLTYFQNEAQLEKSRLLSDRFSAERPKGSFSTLEIQRTEQGDSAMYLCASSLARPPGKNTEAFFGQGTRLTVV.

This clonotype was counted a few times. V is TRBV4-3 and J is TRBJ2-5; 9 bases are shared with TRBD1. The germline V gene encodes CDR1 LGHNA and CDR2 YSLEER. After removal of 0 bases from V and 4 bases from J, the junction contained 15 bases not matched to a gene. This CDR3 region has 19 residues. The CDR3 is CASSQEPPGPTGGIETQYF. DNA of the CDR3: TGCGCCAGCAGCCAAGAACCACCCGGCCCAACAGGGGGCATAGAGACCCAGTACTTC.

This clonotype was recorded many times. The V gene is TRBV6-6, the J gene TRBJ2-3, with 10 bases lining up with TRBD1. Germline assignment: CDR1 MNHNY and CDR2 SVGAGI (reference sequence). The CDR3 runs 16 residues. The ends lost 7 bases at V and 2 bases at J; junction bases unmatched: 9. The DNA for the CDR3 is TGTGCCAGCATTATGACCGGGACAGGGGCCACAGATACGCAGTATTTT. Its translation: CASIMTGTGATDTQYF.

This clonotype was observed a few times. The rearrangement joins TRBV7-9 to TRBJ2-1; no firm D call. CDR1 is SEHNR and CDR2 is FQNEAQ in the germline V gene (reference sequence). Trimming pared 2 bases from V and 0 bases from J, leaving 8 bases between. The CDR3 loop spans 15 amino acids. The CDR3 is CASSLLLGSYNEQFF. For the CDR3, the DNA is TGTGCCAGCAGCTTATTACTTGGCTCCTACAATGAGCAGTTCTTC.

The V and J genes are TRBV9 and TRBJ1-1, with TRBD1 matching over 11 bases. Unmatched junction bases numbered 11, after V lost 1 base and J lost 3 bases. CDR1 and CDR2 from the germline V gene are SGDLS and YYNGEE. The CDR3 length is 18 residues. The CDR3 sequence is CASSVYSGTGGKDTEAFF. DNA for the CDR3: TGTGCCAGCAGCGTATATTCGGGGACAGGGGGTAAGGACACTGAAGCTTTCTTT.

Details on this clonotype: A read error may be the cause here, since a much bigger clone is one base away. This chain uses TRBV29-1 with TRBJ1-2; a possible D gene is TRBD1 (6 bases). The CDR3 sequence is 12 residues long. Germline loops: CDR1 SQVTM, CDR2 ANQGSEA. The DNA of the CDR3 is TGCGGCGCTGATAGGGGGGGTGGAGGCTACACCTTC. This translates into CGADRGGGGYTF. The variable domain in full, with the rest retrieved from reference TRBV29-1 and TRBJ1-2, is SAVISQKPSRDICQRGTSLTIQCQVDSQVTMMFWYRQQPGQSLTLIATANQGSEATYESGFVIDKFPISRPNLTFSTLTVSNMSPEDSSIYLCGADRGGGGYTFGSGTRLTVV.

The V call is TRBV2, the J call TRBJ2-1; 9 bases align to TRBD2. V shed 6 bases and J 10 bases; nucleotides not matched to a gene: 13. The CDR3 loop spans 15 amino acids. The germline V gene encodes CDR1 SNHLY and CDR2 FYNNEI. The DNA for the CDR3 is TGTGCCAGCAGAGATAGCGGGGGAGTAGGGGTGGAGCAGTTCTTC. This sequence encodes CASRDSGGVGVEQFF.

This clonotype was seen ten or more times. The chain links TRBV6-2 or TRBV6-3 to TRBJ2-7, with unresolved D. The V end was cut by 0 bases, the J end by 2 bases, with 5 bases between. In germline, CDR1 is MNHEY, CDR2 SVGEGT. The CDR3 has 13 amino acids. CDR3 residues: CASSYSGTYEQYF. For the CDR3, the DNA is TGTGCCAGCAGTTACTCGGGAACCTACGAGCAGTACTTC.

V is TRBV11-2 and J is TRBJ2-5, with TRBD2 identical over 10 bases. CDR1 is SGHAT and CDR2 is FQNNGV in the germline V gene. CDR3 length: 15 amino acids. J lost 1 base, V lost 5 bases, and 4 bases had no gene match. The CDR3 spells CASSERGGLQETQYF. CDR3 coding DNA: TGTGCCAGCAGCGAGCGGGGGGGCCTCCAAGAGACCCAGTACTTC. Complete variable domain (other parts from reference TRBV11-2 and TRBJ2-5): EAGVAQSPRYKIIEKRQSVAFWCNPISGHATLYWYQQILGQGPKLLIQFQNNGVVDDSQLPKDRFSAERLKGVDSTLKIQPAKLEDSAVYLCASSERGGLQETQYFGPGTRLLVL.

This clonotype appeared once. This sequence joins TRBV28 and TRBJ1-2; TRBD1 agrees at 7 bases. The trim removed 4 bases at V and 4 bases at J, leaving 6 bases unmatched. The V gene's germline CDR1 is MDHEN and CDR2 SYDVKM. CDR3 length: 14 amino acids. The chain's CDR3 is CASSSRDSPYGYTF. In DNA, the CDR3 is TGTGCCAGCAGTTCCCGGGACAGCCCCTATGGCTACACCTTC.

The gene calls are TRBV20-1 and TRBJ2-7; the match to TRBD2 covers 12 bases. CDR3 length: 14 amino acids. The trim removed 5 bases at V and 0 bases at J, leaving 2 bases unmatched. Germline loops: CDR1 DFQATT, CDR2 SNEGSKA (reference sequence). The CDR3 sequence is CSAQTSGGSYEQYF. CDR3 DNA sequence: TGCAGTGCTCAGACTAGCGGGGGCTCCTACGAGCAGTACTTC.

This clonotype was recorded a few times. This rearrangement joins TRBV4-2 to TRBJ2-2; 11 nucleotides line up with TRBD2. Germline CDR1 is LGHNA and CDR2 is YNFKEQ. With V trimmed by 4 bases and J by 5 bases, 3 bases remained unmatched. This CDR3 has 15 residues. The chain's CDR3 is CASSPSGGPTGELFF. The CDR3 DNA follows: TGTGCCAGCAGCCCTAGCGGGGGGCCGACCGGGGAGCTGTTTTTT.

This clonotype showed up many times. The chain is built from TRBV3-1 and TRBJ2-1; a weak D match, TRBD2 (7 bases). With 0 bases removed from V and 9 bases from J, the gap between germline ends came to 12 bases. From germline, CDR1 is LGHDT and CDR2 YNNKEL (reference sequence). CDR3 length: 14 residues. The CDR3 DNA reads as TGTGCCAGCAGCCAAGAGGGCGGGGGCTGTGAGCAGTTCTTC. Translated, it gives CASSQEGGGCEQFF.

This sequence joins TRBV12-3 or TRBV12-4 and TRBJ2-3; possible D gene TRBD1, 6 bases. This CDR3 is 16 amino acids long. The germline V and J ends were trimmed by 5 bases and 0 bases, with 15 bases remaining between them. The CDR3 DNA sequence: TGTGCCAGCAGTCCCATACAGGGCTCTAGCACAGATACGCAGTATTTT. This encodes CASSPIQGSSTDTQYF.

On this clonotype: The germline gene is not matched at one end of the junction; a read error may be the cause. The V and J genes are TRBV2 and TRBJ2-1; 8 bases align to TRBD2. CDR3 length equals 16 residues. Germline assignment: CDR1 SNHLY and CDR2 FYNNEI. CDR3: CASSEGAGGAYNEQFF. The CDR3 coding sequence is TGTGCCAGCAGCGAAGGGGCGGGGGGCGCCTACAATGAGCAGTTCTTC. The full variable domain, in which reference TRBV2 and TRBJ2-1 provide the parts outside the CDR3, is EPEVTQTPSHQVTQMGQEVILRCVPISNHLYFYWYRQILGQKVEFLVSFYNNEISEKSEIFDDQFSVERPDGSNFTLKIRSTKLEDSAMYFCASSEGAGGAYNEQFFGPGTRLTVL.

This clonotype was seen more than once but under ten times. This chain joins TRBV5-6 and TRBJ1-5; D may be TRBD1 (5 bases). The CDR3 consists of 15 residues. With 3 bases removed from V and 3 bases from J, the gap between germline ends came to 13 bases. In germline, CDR1 is SGHDT, CDR2 YYEEEE. CDR3 amino acids: CASSSKQGYNQPQHF. CDR3 nucleotides: TGTGCCAGCAGCTCCAAGCAGGGTTACAATCAGCCCCAGCATTTT.

In regard to this clonotype: This may be a read error, as it is one base from a much larger clone. The chain links TRBV6-4 to TRBJ2-1; TRBD1 matches 8 bases. The CDR3 runs to 15 residues. In germline, CDR1 is MRHNA, CDR2 SNTAGT. This chain's CDR3 is CASGDTGQDYNEQFF. The CDR3 DNA reads as TGTGCCAGCGGTGACACGGGACAGGACTACAATGAGCAGTTCTTC.

This chain links TRBV27 with TRBJ2-7; 12 bases are shared with TRBD2. Looked up from germline, CDR1 is MNHEY and CDR2 is SMNVEV (reference sequence). The CDR3 loop spans 15 amino acids. V lost 6 bases, J lost 0 bases, and 3 bases stayed unmatched. The CDR3 bases are TGTGCCAGCAGGCAACTAGCGGGGGGCTCCTACGAGCAGTACTTC. As protein: CASRQLAGGSYEQYF.

The chain is built from TRBV7-3 and TRBJ2-5, with 7 nucleotides matching TRBD2. The CDR3 is 15 residues long. The germline V gene has CDR1 SGHTA and CDR2 FQGTGA. Trimming at V came to 3 bases and at J to 3 bases, leaving 7 bases not matched to a gene. This chain's CDR3 is CASSFSGAGEETQYF. The CDR3 nucleotides read TGTGCCAGCAGCTTCTCTGGCGCGGGAGAAGAGACCCAGTACTTC.